The entry that follows covers one T cell receptor beta chain sequence. Its antigen remains unknown. Germline V gene lookup returns CDR1 SQVTM and CDR2 ANQGSEA. With 3 bases removed from V and 0 bases from J, the gap between germline ends came to 8 bases. This CDR3 has 13 residues. A quantity of about 0.45 to 1 ug RNA underwent reverse transcription using random hexamers. Amplification of TCR beta CDR3 used immunoSEQ multiplex PCR across 54 Vbeta and 13 Jbeta. Each CDR3 protein gets one entry after TCRdb re-called the immunoSEQ multiplex PCR reads with MiXCR. The table lists 150,000 to 200,000 distinct CDR3 sequences, approximately 96% of them singletons. The entry originates in a study of CD8 T cells in Susac syndrome. General study results and limits: It was acknowledged in the study that the number of individuals who were included in its TCR sequencing and HLA analysis was relatively small.

The sample was CD4+ T cells from PBMCs. The chain combines TRBV29-1 with TRBJ1-1; no definite D call. This clonotype was sampled from a human donor in good health. CDR3 sequence reads: CSVDEIMNTEAFF. CDR3 nucleotides: TGCAGCGTTGATGAGATAATGAACACTGAAGCTTTCTTT.